The rows below give T cell receptor beta chains drawn from one sample of a study of T-cell reconstitution after alpha-beta-depleted transplantation in children. TCRdb analysed the PCR reads with MiXCR anew, one entry per CDR3 protein. The table records a few hundred thousand distinct CDR3 sequences, about a sixth of them present only once. The sequenced sample was PBMCs from the stem cell graft donor, obtained from the stem cell graft. The receptor set was obtained from a human donor who donated a stem cell graft to a child with acute lymphoblastic leukemia. Each CDR3 is given with its conserved first and last residue. Each record gives: V gene, J gene, D gene, clone size, CDR3 DNA, CDR3 protein. The D gene is left open where the match is weak. Some rows have no size entry. The others give once, few or many, or a class for an expanded clone.

v_call: TRBV5-6
j_call: TRBJ2-2
d_call: -
clone_size: few
cdr3_nt: TGTGCCAGCAGCTTAGGAAACCAGCGCGGGGAGCTGTTTTTT
cdr3_aa: CASSLGNQRGELFF

v_call: TRBV20-1
j_call: TRBJ1-2
d_call: TRBD1
clone_size: -
cdr3_nt: TGCAGTGCCGGGACAGCCAACTATGGCTACACCTTC
cdr3_aa: CSAGTANYGYTF

v_call: TRBV12-3/TRBV12-4
j_call: TRBJ2-2
d_call: -
clone_size: -
cdr3_nt: TGTGCCAGCAGTTTAATGCCCGGGGAGCTGTTTTTT
cdr3_aa: CASSLMPGELFF

v_call: TRBV7-9
j_call: TRBJ2-1
d_call: -
clone_size: few
cdr3_nt: TGTGCCAGCAGCTTCGGCTGGGACAACTCTATCCATGAGCAGTTCTTC
cdr3_aa: CASSFGWDNSIHEQFF

v_call: TRBV4-2
j_call: TRBJ2-1
d_call: -
clone_size: few
cdr3_nt: TGTGCCAGCAGCCAGCCCGGTGGGTCCCGGGGCAATGAGCAGTTCTTC
cdr3_aa: CASSQPGGSRGNEQFF

v_call: TRBV4-1
j_call: TRBJ1-1
d_call: -
clone_size: few
cdr3_nt: TGCGCCAGCAGCCAATTTCCAGGGGCATCCGAAGCTTTCTTT
cdr3_aa: CASSQFPGASEAFF

v_call: TRBV4-1
j_call: TRBJ1-2
d_call: TRBD1
clone_size: few
cdr3_nt: TGCGCCAGCAGCCCCCCCGCTACAGGGGCCAAAAGTGGCTACACCTTC
cdr3_aa: CASSPPATGAKSGYTF

v_call: TRBV20-1
j_call: TRBJ2-5
d_call: TRBD2
clone_size: once
cdr3_nt: TGCTGTGCTAGAGGAGAGGTAGCGGGAGCTCAAGAGACCCAGTACTTC
cdr3_aa: CCARGEVAGAQETQYF

v_call: TRBV12-3/TRBV12-4
j_call: TRBJ1-1
d_call: -
clone_size: few
cdr3_nt: TGTGCCAGCAGTGTGGACGGCAGACTGCAGGCTGAAGCTTTCTTT
cdr3_aa: CASSVDGRLQAEAFF

v_call: TRBV20-1
j_call: TRBJ2-3
d_call: -
clone_size: -
cdr3_nt: TGCAGTGCTAGAGATGTTGGAGAATCCACAGATACGCAGTATTTT
cdr3_aa: CSARDVGESTDTQYF

v_call: TRBV27
j_call: TRBJ1-2
d_call: TRBD1
clone_size: -
cdr3_nt: TGTGCCAGCAGTTTAAAAGTGGGACAGGGTTATGGCTACACCTTC
cdr3_aa: CASSLKVGQGYGYTF

v_call: TRBV29-1
j_call: TRBJ2-1
d_call: -
clone_size: -
cdr3_nt: TGCAGCGTTGATGGACTCTACTACAATGAGCAGTTCTTC
cdr3_aa: CSVDGLYYNEQFF

v_call: TRBV9
j_call: TRBJ2-1
d_call: TRBD1
clone_size: -
cdr3_nt: TGTGCCAGCAGCCCCCAACAGGGGGCTTTGAATGAGCAGTTCTTC
cdr3_aa: CASSPQQGALNEQFF

v_call: TRBV6-5
j_call: TRBJ2-2
d_call: -
clone_size: few
cdr3_nt: TGTGCCAGCAGTTTACTAGCTACCGGGGAGCTGTTTTTT
cdr3_aa: CASSLLATGELFF

v_call: TRBV12-3/TRBV12-4
j_call: TRBJ2-7
d_call: TRBD2
clone_size: few
cdr3_nt: TGTGCCACCAGCGGGAGGGATCCGTACGAGCAGTACTTC
cdr3_aa: CATSGRDPYEQYF

v_call: TRBV3-1
j_call: TRBJ1-1
d_call: -
clone_size: few
cdr3_nt: TGTGCCAGCAGCCAAGATTCCGGACTGACCACTGAAGCTTTCTTT
cdr3_aa: CASSQDSGLTTEAFF

v_call: TRBV5-5
j_call: TRBJ2-1
d_call: -
clone_size: -
cdr3_nt: TGTGCCAGCAGTCCCGGGATCCACTACAATGAGCAGTTCTTC
cdr3_aa: CASSPGIHYNEQFF

v_call: TRBV7-9
j_call: TRBJ2-6
d_call: -
clone_size: few
cdr3_nt: TGTGCCAGCAGCGCAGGGGTTGGGGCCAACGTCCTGACTTTC
cdr3_aa: CASSAGVGANVLTF

v_call: TRBV7-9
j_call: TRBJ2-1
d_call: TRBD1
clone_size: few
cdr3_nt: TGTGCCAGCAACATCGGACAGGGGGTTAACAATGAGCAGTTCTTC
cdr3_aa: CASNIGQGVNNEQFF

v_call: TRBV7-6
j_call: TRBJ2-2
d_call: -
clone_size: few
cdr3_nt: TGTGCCAGCAGCTTAGATACACGGTCGAACACCGGGGAGCTGTTTTTT
cdr3_aa: CASSLDTRSNTGELFF

v_call: TRBV7-3
j_call: TRBJ2-1
d_call: TRBD2
clone_size: -
cdr3_nt: TGTGCCAGCAGCTTACAGAGCGGGAGGGTGGATGAGCAGTTCTTC
cdr3_aa: CASSLQSGRVDEQFF

v_call: TRBV27
j_call: TRBJ2-1
d_call: TRBD1
clone_size: few
cdr3_nt: TGTGCCATTCGCTCCTCCGGGACAGGTCTTTCGTTCTTC
cdr3_aa: CAIRSSGTGLSFF

v_call: TRBV7-2
j_call: TRBJ2-3
d_call: -
clone_size: -
cdr3_nt: TGTGCCAGCCGGGACCGCCCGGGGTCGCAGTATTTT
cdr3_aa: CASRDRPGSQYF

v_call: TRBV12-3/TRBV12-4
j_call: TRBJ1-2
d_call: -
clone_size: few
cdr3_nt: TGTGCCAGCAACATGGGGGAAACAGTGGCCTATGGCTACACCTTC
cdr3_aa: CASNMGETVAYGYTF